This T cell receptor (beta chain) was obtained from a study of radiation and T cells in renal cell carcinoma. Study overall: Nephrectomy followed 15 Gy stereotactic body radiation by 4 weeks. Whole-study results and caveats: No pretreatment tumor biopsies were available for baseline clonotypes. Top tumor clonotypes rose in blood 2 weeks post-radiation, then contracted.

Time point given: baseline pretreatment blood. The treatment denotes: 15 Gy SBRT to primary tumor, nephrectomy 4 weeks later. Radiation-treated patients gave blood at baseline, week 2 and week 4. This CDR3 is 14 amino acids long. The germline V gene has CDR1 SGHNT and CDR2 YYREEE (reference sequence). The V gene lost 4 bases and the J gene lost 0 bases, with 10 bases spanning the gap. This clone was recorded only once. Its antigen is not identified. TCRdb's table, derived via immunoSEQ multiplex PCR, lists solely in-frame clones and lacks some. The sample yields approximately 150,000 clones, around 89% seen once.

The source material was blood, sampled from a patient whose treatment included radiotherapy and nephrectomy. This TCR was recovered from a woman in her seventies with renal cell carcinoma. The rearrangement joins TRBV5-4 to TRBJ1-1; D remains unclear. Here the CDR3 reads CASSKDRLNTEAFF. DNA of the CDR3: TGTGCCAGCAGCAAAGACCGACTGAACACTGAAGCTTTCTTT.